Below are 8 T cell receptor beta chains sequenced from a single sample in a study of shared clonotypes between healthy human individuals. Data came from immunoSEQ multiplex PCR; TCRdb stores just in-frame clones and leaves some out. This sample has about 1.1 million clones, with more than 75% found just once. The sample consisted of memory CD4+ T cells from PBMCs. Subset meaning: CD45RA-negative fraction. The receptor source for this set is a man aged 18 to 30 in good health. Some clones in this sample may be carry-over from other donors' samples.

This clone has only one observation. The V gene is TRBV7-9, the J gene TRBJ1-1; unclear D gene. Germline CDR1 is SEHNR and CDR2 is FQNEAQ (reference sequence). The CDR3 consists of 14 residues. V lost 4 bases and J lost 2, with 11 bases in between. The CDR3 region has the DNA TGTGCCAGCAGCTCGAAGACTGCTAACACTGAAGCTTTCTTT. Encoded protein: CASSSKTANTEAFF.

The J gene is TRBJ2-7, the V gene TRBV18; no clear D gene. The CDR3 loop spans 13 amino acids. V lost 6 bases, J lost 7 bases, and 16 bases lay in between. The germline V gene has CDR1 KGHSH and CDR2 LQKENI. DNA for the CDR3: TGTGCCAGCTCTTTACTACATGTGGCAGAGCAGTACTTC. This sequence encodes CASSLLHVAEQYF.

The chain joins TRBV19 to TRBJ2-3; either TRBD1 or TRBD2 may fit D (5 bases each). The V end was cut by 5 bases, the J end by 0 bases, with 12 bases between. Germline loops: CDR1 LNHDA, CDR2 SQIVND (reference sequence). The CDR3 has 15 amino acids. The CDR3 DNA reads TGTGCCAGTAGTGTCCGTGGGGGTAGCACAGATACGCAGTATTTT. Encoded protein: CASSVRGGSTDTQYF.

J is TRBJ1-5 and V is TRBV5-1, with D perhaps matching TRBD1 (6 bases). V lost 0 bases, J lost 7 bases, and 14 bases lay in between. There are 15 residues in the CDR3. Germline V gene data show CDR1 as SGHRS and CDR2 as YFSETQ. CDR3 residues: CASSLEGTHIQPQHF. CDR3 nucleotide sequence: TGCGCCAGCAGCTTGGAAGGGACACATATACAGCCCCAGCATTTT.

The chain has TRBV30 and TRBJ2-3; weak D call: TRBD2 (5 bases). The V end lost 1 base, the J end lost 6 bases, and 17 bases lay between the germline ends. The germline gives CDR1 GTSNPN, CDR2 SVGIG (reference sequence). The CDR3 spans 15 residues. Here the CDR3 reads CAWSALAVGGDTQYF. CDR3 DNA sequence: TGTGCCTGGAGTGCCTTAGCTGTAGGCGGGGATACGCAGTATTTT.

The chain employs TRBV7-9 and TRBJ2-7; no clear D. Germline CDR1 SEHNR, CDR2 FQNEAQ (reference sequence). With 0 bases removed from V and 5 bases from J, the gap between germline ends came to 11 bases. The CDR3 contains 14 residues. The CDR3 DNA reads TGTGCCAGCAGCTTAGCGTGGTCGACGAACGAGCAGTACTTC. Translating it yields CASSLAWSTNEQYF. The whole variable domain, filled in from reference TRBV7-9 and TRBJ2-7, reads DTGVSQNPRHKITKRGQNVTFRCDPISEHNRLYWYRQTLGQGPEFLTYFQNEAQLEKSRLLSDRFSAERPKGSFSTLEIQRTEQGDSAMYLCASSLAWSTNEQYFGPGTRLTVT.

This chain connects TRBV4-1 to TRBJ1-4; the D is unclear. The germline V gene has CDR1 MGHRA and CDR2 YSYEKL. CDR3 length: 16 amino acids. Deletions cut 2 bases from V and 4 bases from J, with 14 bases between. In nucleotides, the CDR3 is TGCGCCAGCAGCCAAAGTAGGGCAGGAGGTAATGAAAAACTGTTTTTT. It yields the protein CASSQSRAGGNEKLFF.

This clone was recorded once. V is TRBV18 and J is TRBJ1-3, with TRBD1 as a possible D gene (5 bases). The CDR3 extends over 15 amino acids. Germline-derived CDR1 and CDR2 are KGHSH and LQKENI. V lost 0 bases, J lost 3 bases, and 9 bases lay in between. DNA for the CDR3: TGTGCCAGCTCACCACCGGGGGGTTATGGAAACACCATATATTTT. It encodes CASSPPGGYGNTIYF.